The T cell receptor (beta chain) described here comes from a study of blood T cells in healthy people across ages. Study-level points and caveats: Versus aged donors, long-lived donors had higher diversity and more naive CD4+ cells. Since the PBMCs were unsorted, naive and antigen-experienced cells could not be conclusively compared.

The germline V gene encodes CDR1 LGHDT and CDR2 YNNKEL (reference sequence). This CDR3 spans 15 amino acids. Then a second PCR, running roughly 7 to 11 cycles, was carried out with a sample-barcoded 5' primer and a J-beta primer mix. Tags on each cDNA molecule came from a template-switch adaptor with 12 random nucleotides. TCRdb processed the 5' RACE reads anew with MiXCR; each CDR3 protein has one entry. The profile shows about 640,000 distinct CDR3 sequences, roughly three fifths of them singletons. On this clonotype: Antigen: not known.

No fewer than 7 million PBMCs went into each sample. What was sequenced was blood. The source of this sequence is a man in his 60s in good health. The V call is TRBV3-1, the J call TRBJ2-4, with D unclear. The J call may be faulty, since TRBJ2-7 better matches the DNA end. CDR3 amino acids: CASSQAGGDLGEQYF. Written as DNA, the CDR3 is TGTGCCAGCAGCCAAGCGGGCGGAGATTTGGGCGAGCAGTACTTC.